These 11 T cell receptor beta chains were sequenced from one sample in a study of cytomegalovirus exposure and HLA in healthy donors. Both 60 Vbeta primers and 13 Jbeta primers went into the PCR. The assay was immunoSEQ multiplex PCR, and TCRdb's table has in-frame clones only and misses some. The data contain 120,000 or so clones, around 82% of them singletons. The sample taken for sequencing was PBMCs. These receptors were collected from a middle-aged woman in good health and CMV-seropositive.

The chain uses TRBV7-9 and TRBJ2-5, with D possibly matching TRBD2 (5 bases). CDR3 length equals 15 residues. V dropped 1 base and J dropped 2 bases, with 11 bases sitting between them. Per the germline V gene, CDR1 is SEHNR and CDR2 is FQNEAQ (reference sequence). Here the CDR3 DNA reads TGTGCCAGCAGCTTAGGGAGACTATATCAAGAGACCCAGTACTTC. This gives the protein CASSLGRLYQETQYF.

The sample holds one count of this clone. The chain couples TRBV9 to TRBJ2-3; D possibly corresponds to TRBD2 (6 bases). The germline V gene has CDR1 SGDLS and CDR2 YYNGEE. Trimming stripped 2 bases from V and 4 bases from J, with 8 bases between. The CDR3 length is 13 residues. In DNA, the CDR3 is TGTGCCAGCAGCGTCGGGAGTCCAGATACGCAGTATTTT. Translating gives CASSVGSPDTQYF.

The chain combines TRBV7-3 with TRBJ2-3, with TRBD1 identical over 11 bases. CDR1 is SGHTA, CDR2 FQGTGA, per germline. This CDR3 contains 14 residues. The V segment lost 5 bases and the J segment 4 bases; nucleotides outside the gene matches: 2. DNA of the CDR3: TGTGCCAGCAGCCGGACAGGGGGCCCAGATACGCAGTATTTT. Translating it yields CASSRTGGPDTQYF.

This clone was counted once. A read error may produce the germline difference seen at one junction end. The rearrangement uses TRBV7-9 and TRBJ2-1, with D maybe TRBD1 (5 bases). Germline V gene data show CDR1 as SEHNR and CDR2 as FQNEAQ (reference sequence). There are 15 residues in the CDR3. CDR3 protein: CSSSLVLQGGNEQFF. CDR3 nucleotide sequence: TGTTCCAGCAGCTTAGTATTGCAGGGCGGCAATGAGCAGTTCTTC.

This chain links TRBV28 with TRBJ2-7; possible D gene TRBD1, 6 bases. Germline CDR1 reads MDHEN; CDR2 reads SYDVKM. CDR3 length equals 14 residues. V lost 4 bases and J lost 2, with 12 bases in between. The CDR3 sequence: CASSSHRETYEQYF. The CDR3 DNA is TGTGCCAGCAGTTCCCACAGGGAAACCTACGAGCAGTACTTC.

The rearrangement joins TRBV6-4 to TRBJ2-1; 9 bases match TRBD2. Germline-derived CDR1 and CDR2 are MRHNA and SNTAGT. Unmatched junction bases numbered 7, after V lost 2 bases and J lost 8 bases. The CDR3 extends over 15 amino acids. CDR3 sequence (DNA): TGTGCCAGCAGTGACGGAGCGGGAGGCAGCGATGAGCAGTTCTTC. Translating gives CASSDGAGGSDEQFF.

The CDR3 coding sequence is TGTGCCAGCAATTTTTTCACCTACAATGAGCAGTTCTTC. Residues: CASNFFTYNEQFF. The chain has TRBV2 and TRBJ2-1; unclear D gene. Trimming shortened V by 7 bases and J by 2 bases, and 9 bases separated the two germline ends. This CDR3 spans 13 amino acids. CDR1 and CDR2 from the germline V gene are SNHLY and FYNNEI.

The chain joins TRBV7-3 to TRBJ1-1; D might be TRBD1 (6 bases). The germline CDR1 and CDR2 sequences are SGHTA and FQGTGA. This CDR3 is built from 13 residues. V dropped 6 bases and J dropped 2 bases, with 10 bases sitting between them. CDR3 loop: CASRLTGNTEAFF. The CDR3 DNA follows: TGTGCCAGCAGGCTGACAGGAAACACTGAAGCTTTCTTT.

V is TRBV6-6 and J is TRBJ2-3, with TRBD2 matching 9 bases. With 4 bases clipped from V and 5 bases from J, the junction kept 4 bases outside the gene matches. From germline, CDR1 is MNHNY and CDR2 SVGAGI (reference sequence). There are 14 residues in the CDR3. The CDR3 coding sequence is TGTGCCAGCAGTTCGGGACTAGCAATAGATACGCAGTATTTT. Protein: CASSSGLAIDTQYF.

The CDR3 region has the DNA TGTGCCAGCAGTGGGGGGGACAGGGCCCCATATAGCAATCAGCCCCAGCATTTT. It translates to CASSGGDRAPYSNQPQHF. The V call is TRBV28, the J call TRBJ1-5; 9 nucleotides agree with TRBD1. Losses at the gene ends were 5 bases for V and 0 bases for J; bases not matched to a gene: 11. Germline values: CDR1 MDHEN, CDR2 SYDVKM. CDR3 size: 18 residues.

The V call is TRBV25-1, the J call TRBJ2-7; possible D gene TRBD1, 6 bases. Germline-derived CDR1 and CDR2 are MGHDK and SYGVNS. Trimming removed 4 bases at V and 2 bases at J, with 9 bases between. The CDR3 runs to 13 residues. The CDR3 DNA sequence: TGTGCCAGCAGTGTTACAGGGACCTACGAGCAGTACTTC. This sequence encodes CASSVTGTYEQYF.